This is a list of T cell receptor beta chains from one sample in a study of blood T cell repertoires in COVID-19. The assay was immunoSEQ multiplex PCR, and TCRdb's table has in-frame clones only and misses some. The sample records some 120,000 clones, 70% to 80% being singletons. The sequenced sample was peripheral blood. These receptor sequences come from a human donor in a cohort sampled during active COVID-19. The CDR3 runs from the conserved cysteine through the conserved F or W. Clone size is not always given. Where it is, it says once, few, many or a class for expanded clones.

once | TRBV28 | CASSSGRGRGVYNEQFF
. | TRBV5-6 | CASSGTTGEEKLFF
. | TRBV5-1 | CASSLQGLGQLNTGELFF
. | TRBV11-1 | CASSSTDSGNTIYF
many | TRBV10-1 | CASSDPSGSDHEQYF
many | TRBV7-2 | CASSPRTGQTGNTIYF
few | TRBV19 | CASSIGAGLTDTQYF
. | TRBV7-2 | CASSTGSRSNQPQHF
. | TRBV7-9 | CASSSAGQGSNQPQHF
. | TRBV7-9 | CASSLFGQGLPTDTQYF
. | TRBV24-1 | CATSDKPGTRSNEQFF
once | TRBV3-1/TRBV3-2 | CASSQSGSYNEQFF
once | TRBV5-1 | CASSLGAGTVGEKLFF
. | TRBV4-3 | CASSNAGRNFYGYTF
. | TRBV4-3 | CASSQDRGEYGYTF
. | TRBV18 | CASSPDSNSNQPQHF
. | TRBV7-8 | CASSPTYNEQFF
. | TRBV5-1 | CASSLDQGWTEAFF
. | TRBV5-1 | CASSLSGTENYGYTF
. | TRBV4-1 | CASSYESARMRLASTDTQYF
. | TRBV12-3/TRBV12-4 | CASTIQGRETQYF
. | TRBV11-3 | CASSSWAGSGYNEQFF
. | TRBV6-1 | CASSEGRRGNTIYF
. | TRBV6-5 | CASGRESYNEQFF
. | TRBV4-1 | CASSQDAQGVLNSPLHF
. | TRBV7-9 | CASSPDRAYGYTF
. | TRBV7-2 | CASSPRLGQETQYF
. | TRBV7-9 | CASSPRLGGGPSTDTQYF
. | TRBV28 | CASSPILRRAVETQYF
. | TRBV18 | CASSPLVGGTEAFF
. | TRBV19 | CASSADRVNSPLHF
. | TRBV6-5 | CASSSPRGAFF
. | TRBV28 | CASSPTEGYGYTF
. | TRBV28 | CATGAASKGTYNEQFF
. | TRBV2 | CASIRIGTENTEAFF
. | TRBV18 | CASSPLSLNTEAFF
. | TRBV19 | CASSISHYNEQFF
few | TRBV10-2 | CASSDTGLTEAFF
. | TRBV30 | CAWSVGGGSLYNEQFF
. | TRBV27 | CASSLWDRVSRQFF
. | TRBV9 | CASSSGGAQETQYF